Below, one TCR beta chain is given with its context. TCRdb ran MiXCR on the RT-PCR reads and lists one entry per CDR3 protein. The sample shows roughly 190,000 distinct CDR3 sequences, about 12% of them seen only once. The sample belongs to a study of response to subunit inactivated influenza vaccine. Germline CDR1 is SGDLS and CDR2 is YYNGEE. There are 12 residues in the CDR3. The germline V and J ends were trimmed by 7 bases and 0 bases, with 4 bases remaining between them. These data were likewise used in another study, on T cells expressing NK-cell markers. That paper adds: The authors made TCR beta cDNA libraries by 5'RACE template switching. This switching added a universal primer site and UMIs. There were seven HCMV-seropositive donors and one seronegative donor among the eight sequenced. Restricting sorting to alpha-beta TCR T cells was achieved in several experiments by an anti-gamma-delta TCR antibody. Dominant NKG2C+ clonotypes made up roughly 1.0-8% of CD8+ T cells in several donors.

This specimen consisted of CD8+ T cells sorted from PBMCs, obtained roughly 13 days after vaccination. This clonotype originated in a man aged 50 to 60 who received an inactivated influenza vaccine. The genes are TRBV9 and TRBJ2-2; D is unresolved. The CDR3 sequence is CASDSNTGELFF. The DNA of the CDR3 is TGTGCCAGCGACTCGAACACCGGGGAGCTGTTTTTT.